These T cell receptor beta chains were read from a single sample in a study of control samples from healthy donors and cancer patients. Profiling relied on immunoSEQ multiplex PCR, and the TCRdb table lists in-frame clones only, not all of them. The table records under 150,000 clones, 75% to 90% of them present only once. Sequenced input: PBMCs. The receptors derive from a woman aged 45-65 years with colorectal cancer. CDR3s include the opening cysteine and the closing phenylalanine or tryptophan. A D gene is named only where the DNA matches it firmly. A row's size may be missing; if present it is once, few, many or a size class.

D,size,J,V,CDR3,DNA
.,once,TRBJ2-3,TRBV3-1/TRBV3-2,CAGSQRERRYTDTQYF,TGTGCCGGCAGCCAAAGGGAGCGGAGATACACAGATACGCAGTATTTT
.,once,TRBJ2-5,TRBV20-1,CSPYGIETQYF,TGCAGCCCCTATGGGATTGAGACCCAGTACTTC
.,.,TRBJ1-2,TRBV9,CASSVDRTNNYGYTF,TGTGCCAGCAGCGTGGACCGGACAAATAACTATGGCTACACCTTC
.,.,TRBJ2-5,TRBV5-1,CASSLSLLETQYF,TGCGCCAGCAGCTTGTCGTTGCTTGAGACCCAGTACTTC
.,.,TRBJ2-7,TRBV10-1,CASSDFGTTPLEQYF,TGCGCCAGCAGTGATTTCGGGACGACCCCTCTCGAGCAGTACTTC
TRBD2,.,TRBJ2-1,TRBV9,CASSGSGGANEQFF,TGTGCCAGCAGCGGTAGCGGGGGGGCTAATGAGCAGTTCTTC
TRBD2,.,TRBJ2-3,TRBV19,CASRKLAGGSGNTDTQYF,TGTGCCAGTAGGAAACTAGCGGGAGGATCTGGGAACACAGATACGCAGTATTTT
.,.,TRBJ2-7,TRBV5-1,CASTEGPDSYEQYF,TGCGCCAGTACCGAGGGACCCGACTCCTACGAGCAGTACTTC
TRBD1,.,TRBJ2-2,TRBV5-1,CASSMGTGGTGELFF,TGCGCCAGCAGCATGGGGACAGGGGGGACCGGGGAGCTGTTTTTT
.,.,TRBJ1-1,TRBV18,CASSPPYMSLNTEAFF,TGTGCCAGCTCACCGCCCTACATGAGCTTGAACACTGAAGCTTTCTTT
TRBD2,.,TRBJ2-3,TRBV3-1/TRBV3-2,CASSQARQRGVLTQYF,TGTGCCAGCAGCCAAGCTAGACAGCGGGGGGTTCTTACGCAGTATTTT
.,.,TRBJ1-6,TRBV9,CASRKGGGGSPLHF,TGTGCCAGCCGAAAAGGGGGGGGCGGTTCACCCCTCCACTTT
.,.,TRBJ2-3,TRBV25-1,CASRAVPGAKTDTQYF,TGTGCCAGCAGGGCTGTACCAGGGGCGAAGACAGATACGCAGTATTTT
.,.,TRBJ1-2,TRBV3-1/TRBV3-2,CASSQGAGANYGYTF,TGTGCCAGCAGCCAAGGAGCGGGGGCTAACTATGGCTACACCTTC
.,.,TRBJ2-5,TRBV6-5,CASSLIALTFETQYF,TGTGCCAGCAGTTTAATAGCATTGACCTTTGAGACCCAGTACTTC
.,.,TRBJ2-5,TRBV4-2,CASSQAPQGLGETQYF,TGTGCCAGCAGCCAAGCTCCCCAGGGGCTCGGGGAGACCCAGTACTTC
.,.,TRBJ2-5,TRBV29-1,CSVDEPGAGGETQYF,TGCAGCGTTGACGAACCCGGGGCCGGGGGAGAGACCCAGTACTTC
TRBD1,once,TRBJ1-1,TRBV27,CASSTIQGVQNTEAFF,TGTGCCAGCAGTACGATACAGGGGGTGCAGAACACTGAAGCTTTCTTT
.,.,TRBJ1-1,TRBV2,CASRTQEAEAFF,TGTGCCAGCAGGACTCAAGAGGCTGAAGCTTTCTTT
.,.,TRBJ1-1,TRBV28,CASSSPQQATNTEAFF,TGTGCCAGCAGTTCCCCGCAACAGGCGACCAACACTGAAGCTTTCTTT
.,.,TRBJ1-4,TRBV28,CASSLGEKLFF,TGTGCCAGCAGTTTGGGTGAAAAACTGTTTTTT
.,.,TRBJ1-5,TRBV27,CASSPQGSNQPQHF,TGTGCCAGCAGTCCCCAGGGGTCCAATCAGCCCCAGCATTTT
.,.,TRBJ1-3,TRBV5-1,CASSLYSSSGNTIYF,TGCGCCAGCAGCTTATACAGTTCCTCTGGAAACACCATATATTTT
.,.,TRBJ1-1,TRBV2,CASSEEGAGLRAFF,TGTGCCAGCAGTGAAGAGGGCGCGGGCCTGAGAGCTTTCTTT
TRBD1,.,TRBJ2-7,TRBV6-5,CASSYLGQGRHEQYF,TGTGCCAGCAGTTACCTCGGACAGGGGAGACACGAGCAGTACTTC
.,.,TRBJ1-1,TRBV19,CASTRGGATNTEAFF,TGTGCCAGTACCCGTGGGGGGGCTACGAACACTGAAGCTTTCTTT
.,.,TRBJ1-4,TRBV30,CAWSIGHTTNEKLFF,TGTGCCTGGAGTATCGGACACACAACTAATGAAAAACTGTTTTTT
TRBD2,.,TRBJ2-7,TRBV7-2,CASSTGGGSPPYEQYF,TGTGCCAGCAGCACCGGGGGGGGGTCCCCGCCCTACGAGCAGTACTTC
TRBD2,.,TRBJ2-1,TRBV5-1,CASSRGTSGTYNEQFF,TGCGCCAGCAGCCGGGGGACTAGCGGGACCTACAATGAGCAGTTCTTC
.,.,TRBJ1-1,TRBV3-1/TRBV3-2,CASSQLGNTEAFF,TGTGCCAGCAGCCAATTAGGGAACACTGAAGCTTTCTTT
TRBD2,.,TRBJ2-1,TRBV5-1,CASSEGLAGEGEQFF,TGCGCCAGCAGCGAGGGACTAGCGGGAGAAGGTGAGCAGTTCTTC
.,.,TRBJ2-7,TRBV15,CATSRFQGSRSEQYF,TGTGCCACCAGCAGATTCCAGGGGAGTCGGTCCGAGCAGTACTTC
.,once,TRBJ1-4,TRBV30,CAWSVGSPTAKLFF,TGTGCCTGGAGTGTAGGCAGCCCCACCGCGAAACTGTTTTTT
TRBD1,.,TRBJ2-1,TRBV7-3,CASSAGQGNYNEQFF,TGTGCCAGCAGCGCAGGACAGGGGAACTACAATGAGCAGTTCTTC
.,.,TRBJ1-2,TRBV5-4,CASSSDYQGGYTF,TGTGCCAGCAGCTCAGATTATCAAGGAGGCTACACCTTC
TRBD1,.,TRBJ1-2,TRBV19,CASQGGNYGYTF,TGTGCCAGCCAGGGGGGGAACTATGGCTACACCTTC
.,.,TRBJ2-4,TRBV18,CASSPPSAKNIQYF,TGTGCCAGCTCACCACCGTCGGCCAAAAACATTCAGTACTTC
TRBD1,.,TRBJ2-3,TRBV4-1,CASSRWGQLAPGASDTQYF,TGCGCCAGCAGCCGATGGGGACAGCTTGCACCAGGGGCCAGCGATACGCAGTATTTT
.,.,TRBJ1-2,TRBV24-1,CATRGPGSGYTF,TGTGCCACCAGGGGTCCGGGATCTGGCTACACCTTC
.,.,TRBJ2-1,TRBV5-1,CASSLSPSLTVEQFF,TGCGCCAGCAGCTTGAGTCCCTCCCTGACAGTCGAGCAGTTCTTC
.,once,TRBJ2-7,TRBV3-1/TRBV3-2,CASSQGGAYEQYF,TGTGCCAGCAGCCAAGGGGGGGCTTACGAGCAGTACTTC
TRBD2,.,TRBJ2-1,TRBV9,CASSVAGTRYNEQFF,TGTGCCAGCAGCGTAGCAGGGACTAGATATAATGAGCAGTTCTTC
.,.,TRBJ2-3,TRBV2,CASSELVLTDTQYF,TGTGCCAGCAGTGAACTGGTACTCACAGATACGCAGTATTTT
.,.,TRBJ2-7,TRBV7-3,CASSLIPDSYEQYF,TGTGCCAGCAGCTTAATCCCGGACAGCTACGAGCAGTACTTC
TRBD1,.,TRBJ2-2,TRBV11-2,CASSLGTGNTGELFF,TGTGCCAGCAGCCTCGGGACAGGGAACACCGGGGAGCTGTTTTTT
.,.,TRBJ1-2,TRBV6-5,CASSYSLDFGGYTF,TGTGCCAGCAGTTACTCGCTAGATTTCGGCGGCTACACCTTC
.,.,TRBJ1-2,TRBV6-5,CACGEVAHTNYGYTF,TGTGCCTGCGGAGAGGTGGCACATACTAACTATGGCTACACCTTC